This entry concerns a single T cell receptor beta chain. Antigen: not known. A much larger clone lies a single base off, so this may be a read error. Germline values: CDR1 SGHVS, CDR2 FQNEAQ. V was shortened by 5 bases and J by 3 bases, with 16 bases between the two germline ends. The CDR3 runs to 15 residues. Arm-PCR of CDR3 regions and iRepertoire HTBI primers were the basis on which TCR beta libraries were built. TCRdb itself ran the multiplex PCR reads through MiXCR, one entry per CDR3 protein. This table has 250,000 to 400,000 distinct CDR3 sequences, 15% to 20% appearing once. The source of the sample is a study of regulatory T cells in long-lasting Graves disease. The time point is: newly diagnosed GD, antithyroid drugs for less than 3 months. PBMC RNA was the source of the TCR library. An endocrinology department located in Xi'an, China, was where the patients came from. The study, taken as a whole, reports: Accuracy may have suffered from the small sample size. Newly diagnosed Graves' patients exceeded persistent ones in TCR diversity.

The specimen was peripheral blood mononuclear cells (PBMCs), collected at new diagnosis, from a patient treated with antithyroid drugs. This TCR derives from a female donor with Graves disease. The chain has TRBV7-8 and TRBJ1-1, with D possibly TRBD1 on 6 matching bases. The CDR3 sequence is CASSPPTGTDTEAFF. For the CDR3, the DNA is TGTGCCAGCAGCCCCCCGACAGGTACGGACACTGAAGCTTTCTTT. The full variable domain, in which reference TRBV7-8 and TRBJ1-1 provide the parts outside the CDR3, is GAGVSQSPRYKVAKRGQDVALRCDPISGHVSLFWYQQALGQGPEFLTYFQNEAQLDKSGLPSDRFFAERPEGSVSTLKIQRTQQEDSAVYLCASSPPTGTDTEAFFGQGTRLTVV.